The rows below give T cell receptor beta chains drawn from one sample of a study of T-cell memory formation after mild COVID-19. TCRdb passed the 5' RACE reads through MiXCR, listing each CDR3 protein once. This sample carries 120,000 or so distinct CDR3 sequences, about a sixth of them seen once, and the ten largest clones take roughly 5%. The source material was PBMCs or a T cell subset sorted from them (not recorded which). These TCRs come from a man younger than 35 who had mild COVID-19 (a few samples of this study predate the infection). Cell type and time point are not known. Both conserved end residues are part of each CDR3. The D gene is left open where the match is weak. Size values are once, few and many counts, or a class for expanded clones, and some rows have none.

V: TRBV18; length: 15; D: -; size: once; J: TRBJ1-4; CDR3: CASSPRGPADEKLFF; DNA: TGTGCCAGCTCACCACGGGGTCCCGCGGATGAAAAACTGTTTTTT
V: TRBV4-1; length: 15; D: -; size: -; J: TRBJ2-4; CDR3: CASSQDGWDKNIQYF; DNA: TGCGCCAGCAGCCAAGACGGGTGGGATAAAAACATTCAGTACTTC
V: TRBV10-2; length: 12; D: -; size: -; J: TRBJ2-5; CDR3: CASSPALETQYF; DNA: TGCGCCAGCAGCCCCGCGCTAGAGACCCAGTACTTC
V: TRBV19; length: 14; D: TRBD1; size: -; J: TRBJ2-6; CDR3: CASSGQGGANVLTF; DNA: TGTGCCAGTAGTGGACAGGGTGGGGCCAACGTCCTGACTTTC
V: TRBV6-6; length: 11; D: -; size: -; J: TRBJ1-2; CDR3: CASSRGISYTF; DNA: TGTGCCAGCAGTAGGGGGATATCCTACACCTTC
V: TRBV5-1; length: 15; D: -; size: -; J: TRBJ1-1; CDR3: CASSLSPGRNTEAFF; DNA: TGCGCCAGCAGCTTGTCTCCAGGGAGGAACACTGAAGCTTTCTTT
V: TRBV6-2/TRBV6-3; length: 13; D: -; size: -; J: TRBJ2-7; CDR3: CASSHLGDGEQYF; DNA: TGTGCCAGCAGTCACCTGGGAGATGGCGAGCAGTACTTC
V: TRBV5-1; length: 16; D: -; size: -; J: TRBJ2-2; CDR3: CASSLAGQGTSGELFF; DNA: TGCGCCAGCAGCTTGGCGGGCCAGGGGACGTCCGGGGAGCTGTTTTTT
V: TRBV10-3; length: 13; D: -; size: many; J: TRBJ2-3; CDR3: CAINPADTDTQYF; DNA: TGTGCCATCAATCCAGCGGACACAGATACGCAGTATTTT
V: TRBV25-1; length: 10; D: -; size: -; J: TRBJ1-1; CDR3: CASRGLKAFF; DNA: TGTGCCAGCAGGGGCTTGAAAGCTTTCTTT
V: TRBV12-3/TRBV12-4; length: 15; D: -; size: -; J: TRBJ1-2; CDR3: CASSPHRLSEEGYTF; DNA: TGTGCCAGCAGTCCCCACAGGCTTTCGGAGGAGGGCTACACCTTC
V: TRBV5-1; length: 14; D: -; size: -; J: TRBJ2-3; CDR3: CASSLEVPTDTQYF; DNA: TGCGCCAGCAGCTTGGAGGTACCCACAGATACGCAGTATTTT
V: TRBV9; length: 16; D: TRBD1; size: few; J: TRBJ2-7; CDR3: CASSVDSGQGVHEQYF; DNA: TGTGCCAGCAGCGTAGATTCGGGACAGGGGGTCCACGAGCAGTACTTC
V: TRBV3-1; length: 15; D: -; size: -; J: TRBJ1-5; CDR3: CASSQFGQSNQPQHF; DNA: TGTGCCAGCAGCCAATTTGGACAGTCCAATCAGCCCCAGCATTTT
V: TRBV7-9; length: 13; D: -; size: -; J: TRBJ1-6; CDR3: CASSRQQESPLHF; DNA: TGTGCCAGCAGTCGACAGCAGGAATCACCCCTCCACTTT
V: TRBV5-1; length: 13; D: -; size: many; J: TRBJ2-5; CDR3: CASSLGGKETQYF; DNA: TGTGCCAGCAGCCTGGGTGGGAAAGAGACCCAGTACTTC
V: TRBV6-5; length: 16; D: TRBD2; size: -; J: TRBJ2-3; CDR3: CASSYSGRGGRNTQYF; DNA: TGTGCCAGCAGTTACTCAGGGCGGGGGGGCCGAAATACGCAGTATTTT
V: TRBV6-1; length: 10; D: -; size: few; J: TRBJ2-1; CDR3: CASNRNEQFF; DNA: TGTGCCAGCAATAGAAATGAGCAGTTCTTC
V: TRBV19; length: 12; D: -; size: -; J: TRBJ1-2; CDR3: CASSMAGYGYTF; DNA: TGTGCCAGTAGTATGGCGGGCTATGGCTACACCTTC
V: TRBV14; length: 15; D: TRBD1; size: -; J: TRBJ1-6; CDR3: CASSQGRTGGSPLHF; DNA: TGTGCCAGCAGCCAAGGAAGGACAGGGGGTTCACCCCTCCACTTT
V: TRBV4-1; length: 16; D: -; size: -; J: TRBJ1-3; CDR3: CASSQPTFQPGNTIYF; DNA: TGCGCCAGCAGCCAGCCGACATTTCAGCCTGGAAACACCATATATTTT
V: TRBV29-1; length: 11; D: -; size: -; J: TRBJ2-7; CDR3: CSVAEDYEQYF; DNA: TGCAGCGTCGCCGAAGACTACGAGCAGTACTTC
V: TRBV7-2; length: 16; D: -; size: -; J: TRBJ2-2; CDR3: CASSSPTGYLGGELFF; DNA: TGTGCCAGCAGCTCGCCTACAGGGTACCTAGGCGGGGAGCTGTTTTTT
V: TRBV12-3/TRBV12-4; length: 13; D: -; size: -; J: TRBJ1-2; CDR3: CASSPSPNYGYTF; DNA: TGTGCCAGCAGTCCTAGTCCCAACTATGGCTACACCTTC
V: TRBV7-9; length: 14; D: -; size: -; J: TRBJ2-7; CDR3: CASSRSGDTHEQYF; DNA: TGTGCCAGCAGCCGATCGGGCGATACGCACGAGCAGTACTTC
V: TRBV3-1; length: 15; D: -; size: few; J: TRBJ2-2; CDR3: CASSHNRVRTGELFF; DNA: TGTGCCAGCAGCCATAACAGGGTTCGGACCGGGGAGCTGTTTTTT
V: TRBV7-2; length: 15; D: TRBD1; size: many; J: TRBJ2-2; CDR3: CASSPTGLGSRELFF; DNA: TGTGCCAGCAGCCCGACAGGGTTAGGCTCGAGGGAGCTGTTTTTT
V: TRBV7-2; length: 12; D: -; size: -; J: TRBJ2-1; CDR3: CASSLTRREQFF; DNA: TGTGCCAGCAGCTTAACTCGCCGGGAGCAGTTCTTC
V: TRBV10-3; length: 17; D: TRBD2; size: many; J: TRBJ2-3; CDR3: CAISEGLAGSGTDTQYF; DNA: TGTGCCATCAGTGAGGGACTAGCGGGGTCCGGCACAGATACGCAGTATTTT
V: TRBV5-1; length: 15; D: TRBD1; size: few; J: TRBJ1-6; CDR3: CASSGGTGGNSPLHF; DNA: TGCGCCAGCAGCGGAGGGACAGGGGGTAATTCACCCCTCCACTTT
V: TRBV4-2; length: 14; D: TRBD2; size: -; J: TRBJ2-3; CDR3: CASSQGGLSDTQYF; DNA: TGTGCCAGCAGCCAAGGGGGACTATCAGATACGCAGTATTTT
V: TRBV20-1; length: 15; D: -; size: few; J: TRBJ1-1; CDR3: CSARDWGPNRREAFF; DNA: TGCAGTGCTAGAGATTGGGGACCCAACCGCCGTGAAGCTTTCTTT
V: TRBV10-3; length: 13; D: TRBD1; size: -; J: TRBJ1-6; CDR3: CAISDDQGGALHF; DNA: TGTGCCATCAGTGACGACCAGGGGGGAGCCCTCCACTTT
V: TRBV4-3; length: 15; D: -; size: few; J: TRBJ1-5; CDR3: CASSQETAPNQPQHF; DNA: TGCGCCAGCAGCCAGGAGACAGCCCCCAATCAGCCCCAGCATTTT
V: TRBV7-8; length: 16; D: -; size: few; J: TRBJ2-2; CDR3: CASSLRQDTNTGELFF; DNA: TGTGCCAGCAGCCTTAGACAGGACACGAACACCGGGGAGCTGTTTTTT
V: TRBV10-3; length: 14; D: -; size: few; J: TRBJ2-3; CDR3: CAISGPLSVDTQYF; DNA: TGTGCCATCAGTGGCCCTCTTAGCGTAGATACGCAGTATTTT
V: TRBV5-5; length: 16; D: -; size: few; J: TRBJ1-1; CDR3: CASSLDWSGRGTEAFF; DNA: TGTGCCAGCAGCTTGGATTGGTCAGGGCGCGGCACTGAAGCTTTCTTT
V: TRBV18; length: 13; D: -; size: -; J: TRBJ1-1; CDR3: CASSDSGDSEAFF; DNA: TGTGCCAGCTCAGATAGTGGAGACAGTGAAGCTTTCTTT
V: TRBV20-1; length: 16; D: -; size: few; J: TRBJ2-2; CDR3: CSARVAGAVNTGELFF; DNA: TGCAGTGCTAGAGTGGCGGGGGCCGTGAACACCGGGGAGCTGTTTTTT
V: TRBV5-5; length: 15; D: -; size: few; J: TRBJ2-2; CDR3: CASSLYGENTGELFF; DNA: TGTGCCAGCAGCTTATACGGGGAGAACACCGGGGAGCTGTTTTTT
V: TRBV5-1; length: 15; D: TRBD2; size: -; J: TRBJ2-1; CDR3: CASSSSSGGYNEQFF; DNA: TGCGCCAGCAGCTCATCTAGCGGGGGGTACAATGAGCAGTTCTTC
V: TRBV20-1; length: 13; D: TRBD1; size: many; J: TRBJ1-2; CDR3: CSAPGQGAFGYTF; DNA: TGCAGTGCCCCGGGACAGGGGGCATTTGGCTACACCTTC
V: TRBV7-9; length: 12; D: -; size: few; J: TRBJ2-3; CDR3: CASSLFGDTQYF; DNA: TGTGCCAGCAGCTTATTTGGGGATACGCAGTATTTT
V: TRBV5-5; length: 17; D: -; size: few; J: TRBJ1-5; CDR3: CASSLAEQEWANQPQHF; DNA: TGTGCCAGCAGCTTGGCCGAACAGGAGTGGGCCAATCAGCCCCAGCATTTT
V: TRBV4-1; length: 16; D: -; size: few; J: TRBJ1-1; CDR3: CASSQDLGTGNTEAFF; DNA: TGCGCCAGCAGCCAAGATCTCGGGACGGGGAACACTGAAGCTTTCTTT